This T cell receptor beta chain comes out of a study of T-cell memory formation after mild COVID-19. TCRdb called the 5' RACE reads again in MiXCR, with one record for every CDR3 protein. This sample has roughly 110,000 distinct CDR3 sequences; 22% occur once, and the top ten carry roughly 40%. The V and J ends lost 6 bases and 4 bases, in that order; junction bases with no gene match: 5. The germline gives CDR1 MNHNS, CDR2 SASEGT. The CDR3 loop spans 14 amino acids. Sequencing was carried out using PBMCs or a T cell subset sorted from them (not recorded which). This clonotype originated in a man between 18 and 29 years old who had mild COVID-19 (a few samples of this study predate the infection). Cell type and time point are not known. The chain has TRBV6-1 and TRBJ1-1; 10 nucleotides align to TRBD1. DNA for the CDR3: TGTGCCAGCAGAGGGGACAGGGGTGGCACTGAAGCTTTCTTT. It codes for CASRGDRGGTEAFF.